This T cell receptor beta chain is from a study of PD-L1 blockade in urothelial cancer. Looking at the study overall: The year 2014 saw patients start atezolizumab, 1,200 mg intravenously every 3 weeks. A median blood sample held approximately 150,000 T cells and about 78,000 unique TCRs. In the patient group, about 90% of the roughly 29 were males with bladder-origin urothelial cancer.

The CDR3 is 14 amino acids. V dropped 0 bases and J dropped 5; count of bases not matched to a gene: 4. Germline V CDR1 and CDR2: MNHEY, SVGAGI. Locally advanced or metastatic urothelial carcinoma affected the patients. This table comes from immunoSEQ multiplex PCR, and its TCRdb copy is limited to in-frame clones, with some not included. The table lists about 84,000 clones, about 80% of them singletons. This chain uses TRBV6-5 with TRBJ2-7, with 7 positions matching TRBD1. This sequence originates from a man aged 70-80 years with urothelial cancer. This specimen consisted of PBMCs, obtained around atezolizumab (anti-PD-L1) treatment. CDR3 in amino acids: CASSYSRGRDEQYF. In DNA form, the CDR3 reads TGTGCCAGCAGTTACTCAAGGGGGCGCGACGAGCAGTACTTC.